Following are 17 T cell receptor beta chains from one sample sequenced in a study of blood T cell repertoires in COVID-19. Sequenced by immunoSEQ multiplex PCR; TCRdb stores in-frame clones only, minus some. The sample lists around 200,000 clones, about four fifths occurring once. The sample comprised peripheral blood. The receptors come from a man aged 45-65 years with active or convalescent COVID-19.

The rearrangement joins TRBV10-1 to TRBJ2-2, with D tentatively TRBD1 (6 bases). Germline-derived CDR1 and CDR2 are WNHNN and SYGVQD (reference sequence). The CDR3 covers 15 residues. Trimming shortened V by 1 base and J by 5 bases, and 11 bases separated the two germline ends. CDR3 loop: CASSEFTGNTGELFF. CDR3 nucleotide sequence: TGCGCCAGCAGTGAGTTCACAGGGAATACCGGGGAGCTGTTTTTT.

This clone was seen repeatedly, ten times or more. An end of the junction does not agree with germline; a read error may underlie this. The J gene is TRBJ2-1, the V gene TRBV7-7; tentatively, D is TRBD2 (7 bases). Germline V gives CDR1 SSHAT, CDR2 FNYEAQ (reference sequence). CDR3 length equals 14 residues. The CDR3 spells CASSLRGGSYEQFF. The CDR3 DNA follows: TGTGCTAGCAGCTTAAGGGGGGGCTCTTATGAGCAGTTCTTC. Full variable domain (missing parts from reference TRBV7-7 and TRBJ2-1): GAGVSQSPRYKVTKRGQDVTLRCDPISSHATLYWYQQALGQGPEFLTYFNYEAQPDKSGLPSDRFSAERPEGSISTLTIQRTEQRDSAMYRCASSLRGGSYEQFFGPGTRLTVL.

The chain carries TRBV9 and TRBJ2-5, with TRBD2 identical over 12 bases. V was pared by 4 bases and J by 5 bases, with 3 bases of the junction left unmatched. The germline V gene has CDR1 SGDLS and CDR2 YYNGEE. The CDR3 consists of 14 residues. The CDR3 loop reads CASSRTSGGETQYF. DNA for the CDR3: TGTGCCAGCAGCCGTACTAGCGGGGGGGAGACCCAGTACTTC.

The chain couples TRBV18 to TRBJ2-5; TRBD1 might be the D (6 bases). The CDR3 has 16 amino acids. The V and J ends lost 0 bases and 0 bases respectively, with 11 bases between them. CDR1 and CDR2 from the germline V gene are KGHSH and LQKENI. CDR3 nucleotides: TGTGCCAGCTCACCACCCCAGGGGAGTTACCAAGAGACCCAGTACTTC. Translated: CASSPPQGSYQETQYF.

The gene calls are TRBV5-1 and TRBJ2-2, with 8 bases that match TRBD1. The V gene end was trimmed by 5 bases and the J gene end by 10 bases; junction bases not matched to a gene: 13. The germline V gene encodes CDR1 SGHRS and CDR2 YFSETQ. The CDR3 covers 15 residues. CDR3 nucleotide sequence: TGCGCCAGCAGATACGGGACAGGCGTTTATGAGGAGCTGTTTTTT. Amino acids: CASRYGTGVYEELFF.

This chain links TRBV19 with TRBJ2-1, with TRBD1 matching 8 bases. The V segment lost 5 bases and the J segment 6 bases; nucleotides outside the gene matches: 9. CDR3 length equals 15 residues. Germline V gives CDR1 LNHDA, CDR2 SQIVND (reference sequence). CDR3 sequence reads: CASSAALTGGNEQFF. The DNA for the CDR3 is TGTGCCAGTAGTGCCGCCCTTACAGGGGGCAATGAGCAGTTCTTC.

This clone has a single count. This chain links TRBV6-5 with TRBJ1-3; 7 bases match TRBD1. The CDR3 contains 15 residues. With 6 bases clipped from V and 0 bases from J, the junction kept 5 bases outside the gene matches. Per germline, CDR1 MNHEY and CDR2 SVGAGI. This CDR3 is CASRDRVISGNTIYF. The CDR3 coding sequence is TGTGCCAGCAGAGACAGGGTAATCTCTGGAAACACCATATATTTT.

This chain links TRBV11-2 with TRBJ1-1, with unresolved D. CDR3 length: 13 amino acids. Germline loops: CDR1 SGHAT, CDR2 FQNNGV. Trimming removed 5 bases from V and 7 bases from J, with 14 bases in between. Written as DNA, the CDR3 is TGTGCCAGCAGCCCTTTGAGGGCGGGTGAAGCTTTCTTT. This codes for CASSPLRAGEAFF.

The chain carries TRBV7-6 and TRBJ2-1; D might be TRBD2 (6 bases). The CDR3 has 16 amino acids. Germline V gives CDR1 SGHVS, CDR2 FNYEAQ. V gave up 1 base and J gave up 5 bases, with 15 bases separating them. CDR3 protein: CASSLGDSPSDNEQFF. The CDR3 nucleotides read TGTGCCAGCAGCTTAGGGGACTCCCCCAGTGACAATGAGCAGTTCTTC.

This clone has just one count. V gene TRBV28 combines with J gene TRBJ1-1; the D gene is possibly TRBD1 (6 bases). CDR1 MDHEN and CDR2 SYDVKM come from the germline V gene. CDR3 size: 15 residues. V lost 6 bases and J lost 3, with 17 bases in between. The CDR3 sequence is CASSAYTGRDTEAFF. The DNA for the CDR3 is TGTGCCAGCAGCGCTTATACAGGGAGGGACACTGAAGCTTTCTTT.

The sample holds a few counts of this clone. The chain's CDR3 is CASSQGQLMNTEAFF. In DNA, the CDR3 is TGCGCCAGCAGCCAAGGACAGCTCATGAACACTGAAGCTTTCTTT. The chain recombines TRBV4-1 with TRBJ1-1; D perhaps matches TRBD1 (5 bases). Trimming shortened V by 1 base and J by 0 bases, and 9 bases separated the two germline ends. CDR3 length: 15 amino acids. Germline assignment: CDR1 MGHRA and CDR2 YSYEKL.

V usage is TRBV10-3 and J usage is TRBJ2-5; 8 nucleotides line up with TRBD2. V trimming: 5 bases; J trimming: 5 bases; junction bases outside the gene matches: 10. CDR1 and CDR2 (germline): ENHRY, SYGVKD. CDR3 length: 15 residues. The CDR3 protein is CAISSRGGGTETQYF. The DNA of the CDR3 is TGTGCCATCAGTTCCAGGGGCGGGGGGACCGAGACCCAGTACTTC.

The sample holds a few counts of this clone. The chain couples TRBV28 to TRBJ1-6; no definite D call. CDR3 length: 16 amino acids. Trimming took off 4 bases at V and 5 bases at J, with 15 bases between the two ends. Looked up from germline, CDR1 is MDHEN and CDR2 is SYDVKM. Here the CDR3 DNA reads TGTGCCAGCAGTTCACCCCGGGAGTTAAATAATTCACCCCTCCACTTT. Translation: CASSSPRELNNSPLHF.

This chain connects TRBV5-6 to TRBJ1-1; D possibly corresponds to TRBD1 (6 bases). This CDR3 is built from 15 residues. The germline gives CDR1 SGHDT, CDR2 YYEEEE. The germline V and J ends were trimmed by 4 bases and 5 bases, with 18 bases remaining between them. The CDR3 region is CASSVGTGRETEAFF. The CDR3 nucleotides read TGTGCCAGCAGCGTGGGAACAGGGAGGGAAACTGAAGCTTTCTTT.

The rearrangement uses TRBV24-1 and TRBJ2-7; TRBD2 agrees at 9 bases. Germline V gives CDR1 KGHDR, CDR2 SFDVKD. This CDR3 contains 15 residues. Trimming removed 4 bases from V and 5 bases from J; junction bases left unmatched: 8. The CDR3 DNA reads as TGTGCCACCAGTGACTCCGGACTAGCGAGGGACGAGCAGTACTTC. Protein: CATSDSGLARDEQYF.

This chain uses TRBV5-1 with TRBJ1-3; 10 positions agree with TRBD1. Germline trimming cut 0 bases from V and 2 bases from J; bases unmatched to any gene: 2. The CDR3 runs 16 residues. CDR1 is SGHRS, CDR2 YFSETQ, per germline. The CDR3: CASSLVGQGAGNTIYF. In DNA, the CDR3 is TGCGCCAGCAGCTTGGTTGGACAGGGGGCTGGAAACACCATATATTTT.

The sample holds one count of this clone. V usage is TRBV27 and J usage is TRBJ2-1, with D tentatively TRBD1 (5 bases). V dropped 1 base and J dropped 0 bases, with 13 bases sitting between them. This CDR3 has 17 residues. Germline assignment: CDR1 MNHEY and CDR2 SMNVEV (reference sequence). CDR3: CASSLYRRVSSYNEQFF. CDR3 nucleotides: TGTGCCAGCAGTTTATACAGGCGAGTCAGCTCCTACAATGAGCAGTTCTTC.